The clone carrying this T cell receptor (beta chain) was recorded many times. The antigen is undetermined. The source of the sample is a study of read filtering for tumor transcriptome and immune sequencing. Study at large: By R-ISS, stages I, II and III held roughly 8, 15 and 7 patients.

Germline loops: CDR1 SGHVS, CDR2 FQNEAQ. This CDR3 has 15 amino acids. Trimming at V came to 5 bases and at J to 7 bases, leaving 9 bases not matched to a gene. This library used approximately 370 ng RNA and molecular barcoded adaptors spanning alpha/delta and beta/gamma chains. TCRdb reanalysed the reads using MiXCR and keeps one entry per CDR3 protein. The sample carries around 30,000 distinct CDR3 sequences, less than 20% recorded once. Findings and caveats of the study: About four fifths of IR-seq clonotypes had a single read, yet these held roughly 3.7% of reads. This fraction held mixed bone marrow immune cells after CD138-negative sorting.

Sequencing was done on a sample of a population of CD138-negative cells sorted from bone marrow. The receptor was isolated from a donor over 35 with multiple myeloma. The chain employs TRBV7-8 and TRBJ2-2; 8 bases agree with TRBD1. The CDR3 is CASSVAGGMGGELFF. The DNA for the CDR3 is TGTGCCAGCAGCGTCGCAGGGGGCATGGGCGGGGAGCTGTTTTTT.